One and the same sample provided the 8 T cell receptor beta chains below, sequenced in a study of OX40 agonist ivuxolimab in advanced cancers. Measured with immunoSEQ multiplex PCR; TCRdb has only the in-frame clones, and not every one. The profile covers tens of thousands of clones, with approximately 87% appearing a single time and approximately 0.98% taken by the ten largest. The sequenced sample was CD4+ or CD8+ T cells sorted from blood, obtained in a trial of the OX40 agonist ivuxolimab. These receptors were collected from an adult with an advanced solid tumor such as melanoma, head and neck, liver or kidney cancer.

The J gene is TRBJ1-5, the V gene TRBV7-2, with no clear D. The CDR3 length is 14 residues. The germline gives CDR1 SGHTA, CDR2 FQGNSA. With 1 base removed from V and 2 bases from J, the gap between germline ends came to 6 bases. The CDR3 reads CASSLGPRNQPQHF. In DNA form, the CDR3 reads TGTGCCAGCAGCTTAGGGCCCCGCAATCAGCCCCAGCATTTT.

The rearrangement uses TRBV4-2 and TRBJ2-7; TRBD1 matches at 7 bases. Unmatched junction bases numbered 12, after V lost 6 bases and J lost 4 bases. Germline V gives CDR1 LGHNA, CDR2 YNFKEQ. The length of the CDR3 is 15 residues. In DNA, the CDR3 is TGTGCCAGCAGTCTACAGGGGCTTGCGACTTACGAGCAGTACTTC. Amino acids: CASSLQGLATYEQYF.

This CDR3 reads CASSWRYEQYF. Written as DNA, the CDR3 is TGCGCCAGCAGTTGGCGATACGAGCAGTACTTC. The V call is TRBV23-1, the J call TRBJ2-7; no clear D gene. TRBV23-1 is an open reading frame whose function is uncertain. V was shortened by 5 bases and J by 4 bases, with 6 bases between the two germline ends. CDR3 length equals 11 residues.

The chain has TRBV2 and TRBJ2-1; perhaps TRBD2 as D (6 bases). Trimming removed 4 bases from V and 9 bases from J, with 13 bases in between. The germline V gene encodes CDR1 SNHLY and CDR2 FYNNEI. CDR3 size: 13 residues. The CDR3 DNA reads TGTGCCAGCAGTGCAGAAGTTAGCGGTGAGCAGTTCTTC. Amino acid sequence: CASSAEVSGEQFF.

This chain connects TRBV25-1 to TRBJ1-2; TRBD1 agrees at 7 bases. The junction had 5 bases not matched to a gene; V was cut back by 2 bases and J by 2 bases. Germline V gene data show CDR1 as MGHDK and CDR2 as SYGVNS. CDR3 size: 15 residues. The CDR3 sequence is CASSERGQINYGYTF. Here the CDR3 DNA reads TGTGCCAGCAGTGAAAGGGGACAGATCAACTATGGCTACACCTTC.

This chain joins TRBV25-1 and TRBJ2-2; maybe TRBD1 (6 bases). Germline values: CDR1 MGHDK, CDR2 SYGVNS. The length of the CDR3 is 15 residues. V was trimmed by 7 bases and J by 1 base, leaving 13 bases between them. The chain's CDR3 is CASTPVGGNTGELFF. The CDR3 DNA follows: TGTGCCAGCACCCCTGTAGGGGGGAACACCGGGGAGCTGTTTTTT.

V usage is TRBV9 and J usage is TRBJ1-3; D is uncertain. The CDR3 has 16 amino acids. Germline-derived CDR1 and CDR2 are SGDLS and YYNGEE. V shed 2 bases and J shed 4 bases, with 16 bases lying between them. The CDR3 sequence is CASSVNSRASGNTIYF. DNA for the CDR3: TGTGCCAGCAGCGTCAACTCAAGGGCTTCGGGAAACACCATATATTTT.

The rearrangement joins TRBV6-5 to TRBJ2-3, with 9 nucleotides matching TRBD1. V shed 6 bases and J 4 bases; nucleotides not matched to a gene: 8. This CDR3 spans 15 amino acids. CDR1 MNHEY and CDR2 SVGAGI come from the germline V gene. The CDR3 DNA reads TGTGCCAGCAGGAACCCGGGACAGGGATCAGATACGCAGTATTTT. This encodes CASRNPGQGSDTQYF.